Each of the 12 T cell receptor beta chains below was sequenced from the same sample in a study of CD8 T cells in ankylosing spondylitis (dated by TCRdb to the late 2010s). Libraries were built with 5' RACE. Sequencing took place on an Illumina HiSeq 2500. The raw public reads went through TCRdb reprocessing: fastp at Q25, MiXCR clone calling, in-frame beta chains kept. CDR3 protein sequences are deduplicated, and each keeps its most common genes and DNA. This sample lists 150,000 or so distinct CDR3 sequences; roughly 10% were detected once. Approximately 15% of the sample lies in the top ten. Sequencing was done on a sample of blood, either unsorted or a sorted T cell fraction (not recorded which). These receptors were taken from a female donor with ankylosing spondylitis or in good health (not recorded which).

This clonotype was seen more than once but under ten times. This chain connects TRBV4-3 to TRBJ2-1; D gene ambiguous. Germline V gives CDR1 LGHNA, CDR2 YSLEER. Trimming removed 0 bases at V and 10 bases at J, with 16 bases between. The CDR3 loop spans 15 amino acids. Here the CDR3 reads CASSQEVLLGPEQFF. DNA of the CDR3: TGCGCCAGCAGCCAAGAGGTTCTGCTTGGACCCGAGCAGTTCTTC.

Only a few counts were recorded for this clonotype. This chain joins TRBV7-9 and TRBJ1-2, with D maybe TRBD1 (5 bases). This CDR3 comprises 13 residues. CDR1 and CDR2 (germline): SEHNR, FQNEAQ (reference sequence). V lost 5 bases and J 6 bases, leaving 13 bases between the germline ends. This CDR3 is CASSPGTENGYTF. In nucleotides, the CDR3 is TGTGCCAGCAGCCCCGGGACTGAAAATGGCTACACCTTC.

This clonotype was picked up many times. This chain connects TRBV2 to TRBJ1-1; TRBD1 agrees at 9 bases. V was clipped by 3 bases and J by 1 base; unmatched bases: 9. The CDR3 has 17 residues. Germline V gives CDR1 SNHLY, CDR2 FYNNEI. In DNA form, the CDR3 reads TGTGCCAGCAGTGACTGGGGGACAGGGTGGAGGAACACTGAAGCTTTCTTT. It translates to CASSDWGTGWRNTEAFF.

The chain employs TRBV6-2 or TRBV6-3 and TRBJ1-1; 8 nucleotides line up with TRBD1. The CDR3 loop spans 14 amino acids. Germline values: CDR1 MNHEY, CDR2 SVGEGT. V gave up 4 bases and J gave up 8 bases; unmatched junction bases: 9. The CDR3 spells CASSFLGQGGEAFF. CDR3 sequence (DNA): TGTGCCAGCAGTTTCCTCGGACAGGGAGGAGAAGCTTTCTTT.

This chain joins TRBV4-3 and TRBJ2-2; 9 bases map to TRBD1. CDR3 length: 19 amino acids. Germline loops: CDR1 LGHNA, CDR2 YSLEER. The ends lost 0 bases at V and 0 bases at J; junction bases unmatched: 8. CDR3 coding DNA: TGCGCCAGCAGCCAAGAGTGGACAGGGGTAGAAGCGAACACCGGGGAGCTGTTTTTT. It specifies CASSQEWTGVEANTGELFF.

In this sample, this clonotype turned up many times. The rearrangement links TRBV20-1 to TRBJ1-1; no clear D. With 4 bases removed from V and 1 base from J, the gap between germline ends came to 7 bases. The CDR3 contains 12 residues. Per germline, CDR1 DFQATT and CDR2 SNEGSKA (reference sequence). The DNA of the CDR3 is TGCAGTGCTATCCGGTCGAACACTGAAGCTTTCTTT. Translating it yields CSAIRSNTEAFF.

In nucleotides, the CDR3 is TGTGCCAGCAGCTTCGGCCTCGGGGATTCACCCCTCCACTTT. Encoded protein: CASSFGLGDSPLHF. This chain connects TRBV11-2 to TRBJ1-6, with unresolved D. The V gene lost 3 bases and the J gene lost 8 bases, with 11 bases spanning the gap. Germline V gene data show CDR1 as SGHAT and CDR2 as FQNNGV. CDR3 length equals 14 residues.

With respect to this clonotype: A read error may account for a junction end that differs from germline. The chain links TRBV9 to TRBJ1-2, with D tentatively TRBD1 (6 bases). Germline V CDR1 and CDR2: SGDLS, YYNGEE. The CDR3 extends over 12 amino acids. The CDR3 bases are TGTGCCAGCAGCGAGGGGGGCTATGTCTACACCTTC. Amino acid sequence: CASSEGGYVYTF.

This clonotype came up many times. The genes are TRBV9 and TRBJ1-1; unclear D gene. Trimming stripped 0 bases from V and 7 bases from J, with 13 bases between. Germline V gene lookup returns CDR1 SGDLS and CDR2 YYNGEE. This CDR3 has 14 residues. The CDR3 DNA follows: TGTGCCAGCAGCGTAGTTACCGACGTGTATGAAGCTTTCTTT. Translated: CASSVVTDVYEAFF.

This clonotype was counted only a few times. This chain joins TRBV7-6 and TRBJ2-1; TRBD2 matches 9 bases. Trimming at V came to 1 base and at J to 7 bases, leaving 2 bases not matched to a gene. The V gene's germline CDR1 is SGHVS and CDR2 FNYEAQ. This CDR3 region has 14 residues. CDR3 DNA sequence: TGTGCCAGCAGCTTAGTAGCGGGAGATAATGAGCAGTTCTTC. Translating gives CASSLVAGDNEQFF. The variable domain in full, completed from reference TRBV7-6 and TRBJ2-1, reads GAGVSQSPRYKVTKRGQDVALRCDPISGHVSLYWYRQALGQGPEFLTYFNYEAQQDKSGLPNDRFSAERPEGSISTLTIQRTEQRDSAMYRCASSLVAGDNEQFFGPGTRLTVL.

There are a few counts of this clonotype. This chain connects TRBV12-3 or TRBV12-4 to TRBJ2-7; the match to TRBD1 covers 9 bases. J lost 3 bases, V lost 7 bases, and 7 bases had no gene match. The CDR3 spans 14 residues. The CDR3, as DNA: TGTGCCAGCACCCACGGGACAGGGTTCTACGAGCAGTACTTC. Protein sequence: CASTHGTGFYEQYF.

This clonotype came up many times. CDR3 residues: CASSLVPGGETQYF. CDR3 sequence (DNA): TGTGCCAGCAGCTTAGTTCCGGGAGGGGAGACCCAGTACTTC. This chain links TRBV7-2 with TRBJ2-5; 8 bases fit TRBD2. This CDR3 is built from 14 residues. CDR1 and CDR2 (germline): SGHTA, FQGNSA. The ends lost 1 base at V and 5 bases at J; junction bases unmatched: 3. The variable domain in full, with the rest retrieved from reference TRBV7-2 and TRBJ2-5, is GAGVSQSPSNKVTEKGKDVELRCDPISGHTALYWYRQSLGQGLEFLIYFQGNSAPDKSGLPSDRFSAERTGGSVSTLTIQRTQQEDSAVYLCASSLVPGGETQYFGPGTRLLVL.